This T cell receptor beta chain was documented in a study of blood T cells in healthy people across ages. This CDR3 has 17 residues. The germline V gene encodes CDR1 SEHNR and CDR2 FQNEAQ (reference sequence). For the second PCR, which ran for roughly 7 to 11 cycles, a sample-barcoded 5' primer and a J-beta primer mix were used. TCRdb re-analysed the 5' RACE reads in MiXCR, keeping a single row per CDR3 protein. The sample has fewer than 1.5 million distinct CDR3 sequences, about 40% seen once; the top ten hold 7% to 9%. About this clonotype itself: At one boundary the junction diverges from the germline segment, which might be a read error.

The receptor was derived from a woman aged 18-30 years in good health. Material for sequencing was blood. The chain uses TRBV7-9 and TRBJ1-2; 10 bases line up with TRBD1. The CDR3 spells CASSLGWTGGGYYGYTF. CDR3 coding DNA: TGTGCCAGCAGCCTGGGCTGGACAGGGGGAGGTTACTATGGCTATACCTTC.